Presented here are 17 T cell receptor beta chains from one specimen sequenced in a study of CD8 T cells in ankylosing spondylitis. TCRdb reprocessed the 5' RACE reads via MiXCR and lists one record per CDR3 protein. The sample consists of roughly 250,000 distinct CDR3 sequences, approximately 9% of them appearing once. The material sequenced was blood, either unsorted or a sorted T cell fraction (not recorded which). These receptors were obtained from a male donor with ankylosing spondylitis or in good health (not recorded which).

J is TRBJ2-5 and V is TRBV20-1; D not certain. The CDR3 consists of 15 residues. CDR1 and CDR2 from the germline V gene are DFQATT and SNEGSKA (reference sequence). Trimming left V 0 bases short and J 4 bases short, with 15 bases between. The CDR3 is CSARDPYGSGETQYF. In nucleotides, the CDR3 is TGCAGTGCTAGAGATCCGTACGGTTCTGGAGAGACCCAGTACTTC.

At least ten counts were recorded for this clonotype. The CDR3 reads CASSPPTGLETQYF. Written as DNA, the CDR3 is TGTGCCAGCAGCCCCCCCACAGGGCTTGAGACCCAGTACTTC. The chain couples TRBV7-2 to TRBJ2-5; TRBD1 is a possible D gene (6 bases). The CDR3 sequence is 14 residues long. Germline CDR1 and CDR2: SGHTA and FQGNSA. With 5 bases removed from V and 5 bases from J, the gap between germline ends came to 15 bases.

The chain recombines TRBV12-3 or TRBV12-4 with TRBJ1-1; D call uncertain. CDR3 length: 15 residues. The V end was cut by 6 bases, the J end by 1 base, with 15 bases between. The CDR3 loop is CASSSREPRNTEAFF. DNA of the CDR3: TGTGCCAGCAGCTCCCGGGAGCCCAGGAACACTGAAGCTTTCTTT.

This clonotype was recorded many times. The chain has TRBV20-1 and TRBJ2-7, with no clear D. The CDR3 spans 14 residues. V shed 3 bases and J shed 0 bases, with 12 bases lying between them. Germline V gene data show CDR1 as DFQATT and CDR2 as SNEGSKA (reference sequence). The CDR3 region is CSASGRYLSYEQYF. Here the CDR3 DNA reads TGCAGTGCTAGTGGTAGATACCTCTCCTACGAGCAGTACTTC.

There are many counts of this clonotype. This chain joins TRBV2 and TRBJ2-2; the match to TRBD2 covers 9 bases. Germline V CDR1 and CDR2: SNHLY, FYNNEI. V dropped 2 bases and J dropped 1; count of bases not matched to a gene: 5. This CDR3 is built from 17 residues. The CDR3 DNA reads as TGTGCCAGCAGTGAAACCCGGCGGGGGGGGAACACCGGGGAGCTGTTTTTT. Translating it yields CASSETRRGGNTGELFF. The full variable domain, completed using reference TRBV2 and TRBJ2-2, is EPEVTQTPSHQVTQMGQEVILRCVPISNHLYFYWYRQILGQKVEFLVSFYNNEISEKSEIFDDQFSVERPDGSNFTLKIRSTKLEDSAMYFCASSETRRGGNTGELFFGEGSRLTVL.

This clonotype was seen at least ten times. V gene TRBV12-3 or TRBV12-4 combines with J gene TRBJ2-2; maybe TRBD2 (6 bases). Trimming removed 5 bases at V and 5 bases at J, with 18 bases between. This CDR3 region has 16 residues. CDR3: CASSTRSGRRTGELFF. The CDR3 coding sequence is TGTGCCAGCAGTACTCGGTCGGGGAGGCGAACCGGGGAGCTGTTTTTT.

This clonotype occurred a few times. The chain couples TRBV12-3 or TRBV12-4 to TRBJ2-7, with TRBD1 matching 10 bases. This CDR3 comprises 15 residues. Losses at the gene ends were 5 bases for V and 7 bases for J; bases not matched to a gene: 11. The CDR3 loop reads CASSPRQGASMEQYF. The CDR3 DNA sequence: TGTGCCAGCAGTCCCCGACAGGGGGCTTCAATGGAGCAGTACTTC.

V and J are TRBV20-1 and TRBJ2-7; possibly TRBD1 for D (6 bases). The CDR3 loop spans 14 amino acids. Germline-derived CDR1 and CDR2 are DFQATT and SNEGSKA (reference sequence). The V end lost 3 bases, the J end lost 3 bases, and 15 bases lay between the germline ends. CDR3 protein: CSASELEGGYEQYF. The CDR3 bases are TGCAGTGCTAGTGAACTTGAAGGGGGCTACGAGCAGTACTTC.

At least ten counts were recorded for this clonotype. V is TRBV5-1 and J is TRBJ2-1; 7 bases fit TRBD2. Per the germline V gene, CDR1 is SGHRS and CDR2 is YFSETQ. The CDR3 sequence is 16 residues long. V trimming: 2 bases; J trimming: 9 bases; junction bases outside the gene matches: 14. CDR3 region: CASSFTGGTNSVEQFF. The DNA of the CDR3 is TGCGCCAGCAGCTTTACGGGGGGAACCAACTCCGTTGAGCAGTTCTTC.

This clonotype was recorded at least ten times. This chain joins TRBV6-5 and TRBJ2-7; no clear D gene. There are 15 residues in the CDR3. Germline-derived CDR1 and CDR2 are MNHEY and SVGAGI. Deletions cut 0 bases from V and 0 bases from J, with 9 bases between. The CDR3 is CASSYSAVSSYEQYF. CDR3 sequence (DNA): TGTGCCAGCAGTTACTCCGCGGTGTCCTCCTACGAGCAGTACTTC.

This clonotype came up many times. Here the CDR3 reads CASSPLGTSGTGELFF. In DNA, the CDR3 is TGTGCCAGCAGCCCCCTCGGGACTAGCGGGACCGGGGAGCTGTTTTTT. This chain uses TRBV3-1 with TRBJ2-2; TRBD2 matches 12 bases. CDR1 is LGHDT and CDR2 is YNNKEL in the germline V gene (reference sequence). CDR3 length equals 16 residues. V was clipped by 4 bases and J by 5 bases; unmatched bases: 5.

This clonotype was seen at least ten times. J is TRBJ1-1 and V is TRBV9; a possible D gene is TRBD1 (6 bases). With 4 bases removed from V and 0 bases from J, the gap between germline ends came to 13 bases. The CDR3 runs to 15 residues. Germline V gene data show CDR1 as SGDLS and CDR2 as YYNGEE. CDR3 protein: CASSPQGSMNTEAFF. CDR3 DNA sequence: TGTGCCAGCAGCCCCCAGGGGTCCATGAACACTGAAGCTTTCTTT.

This clonotype was counted a few times. V usage is TRBV20-1 and J usage is TRBJ2-5; 7 nucleotides match TRBD1. The CDR3 covers 14 residues. Germline CDR1 and CDR2: DFQATT and SNEGSKA (reference sequence). V lost 3 bases, J lost 2 bases, and 6 bases stayed unmatched. The CDR3 DNA reads as TGCAGTGCTAGTCCCCCGGGACAGCAAGAGACCCAGTACTTC. Translated, it gives CSASPPGQQETQYF.

A few counts support this clonotype. The V call is TRBV7-2, the J call TRBJ2-2; 7 bases match TRBD1. The CDR3 covers 15 residues. Germline V gene data show CDR1 as SGHTA and CDR2 as FQGNSA. Trimming cost V 6 bases and J 3 bases; bases outside gene matches: 7. CDR3 region: CASRDTGVYTGELFF. In nucleotides, the CDR3 is TGTGCCAGCAGGGATACAGGGGTCTACACCGGGGAGCTGTTTTTT.

This clonotype was seen more than once but under ten times. V is TRBV5-1 and J is TRBJ1-1; D is undetermined. CDR1 is SGHRS and CDR2 is YFSETQ in the germline V gene. CDR3 size: 14 residues. Trimming pared 0 bases from V and 0 bases from J, leaving 6 bases between. The CDR3 protein is CASSLAHVNTEAFF. Here the CDR3 DNA reads TGCGCCAGCAGCTTGGCACACGTGAACACTGAAGCTTTCTTT.

The rearrangement joins TRBV5-1 to TRBJ2-1, with D possibly TRBD2 on 5 matching bases. Germline V gene lookup returns CDR1 SGHRS and CDR2 YFSETQ. This CDR3 has 19 residues. V lost 2 bases and J 3 bases, leaving 24 bases between the germline ends. The CDR3 loop reads CASSLPSRNSVGIYNEQFF. CDR3 in DNA: TGCGCCAGCAGCTTACCTAGCAGGAATTCAGTGGGGATCTACAATGAGCAGTTCTTC. The full variable domain, in which reference TRBV5-1 and TRBJ2-1 provide the parts outside the CDR3, is KAGVTQTPRYLIKTRGQQVTLSCSPISGHRSVSWYQQTPGQGLQFLFEYFSETQRNKGNFPGRFSGRQFSNSRSEMNVSTLELGDSALYLCASSLPSRNSVGIYNEQFFGPGTRLTVL.

This clonotype was seen ten or more times. The chain is built from TRBV10-3 and TRBJ2-7; 9 positions match TRBD2. V gave up 5 bases and J gave up 4 bases; unmatched junction bases: 9. The CDR3 has 15 amino acids. Germline-derived CDR1 and CDR2 are ENHRY and SYGVKD. CDR3 protein: CAISPGTSMVYEQYF. The CDR3 DNA sequence: TGTGCCATCAGTCCCGGGACTAGCATGGTTTACGAGCAGTACTTC.